This paragraph reports one TCR beta chain. The target antigen is unknown. The source of the sample is a study of a mutant IDH1 vaccine in newly diagnosed glioma. Study summary: During weeks 1, 3, 5, 7, 11, 15, 19 and 23, patients received eight vaccinations.

From germline, CDR1 is SGDLS and CDR2 YYNGEE. The CDR3 runs 15 residues. V dropped 4 bases and J dropped 6 bases, with 14 bases sitting between them. Sample time point: week 5, during vaccination. Doses comprised 300 ug of mutant IDH1 20-mer peptide each, plus topical imiquimod. The donors' diagnosis was new WHO grade 3 or 4 astrocytoma that was IDH1-mutant and ATRX-lost. TCRdb keeps only in-frame clones here, not all; method: immunoSEQ multiplex PCR. The table has around 40,000 clones, 81% seen once. The source of this sequence is a man between 50 and 59 years old with glioma. The gene calls are TRBV9 and TRBJ1-6, with a possible D match to TRBD1 (6 bases). The sequencing used PBMCs, collected from a glioma patient whose treatment included an IDH1 peptide vaccine. The CDR3 reads CASSYSDSLNSPLHF. The CDR3 DNA reads as TGTGCCAGCAGCTATTCGGACAGCCTTAATTCACCCCTCCACTTT.